The sequence of this T cell receptor beta chain was determined in a study of T cell responses to AZD1222 COVID-19 vaccine. Notes on the study in general: Within unmutated variant regions lay the reported targets of nearly half of spike-specific TCRs.

Method: immunoSEQ multiplex PCR; TCRdb's copy keeps in-frame clones and lacks some. This repertoire shows approximately 180,000 clones, around nine tenths found once; its top ten account for 26%. The analysis combined second doses at about 4 or about 12 weeks. This clone has a single count. The antigen remains unidentified. V was trimmed by 9 bases and J by 1 base, leaving 12 bases between them. Germline values: CDR1 MNHEY, CDR2 SVGAGI. This CDR3 contains 13 residues. The chain has TRBV6-5 and TRBJ1-2; D is perhaps TRBD1 (6 bases). The sequence came from an adult who received the AZD1222 COVID-19 vaccine. The sample consisted of peripheral blood, taken 28 days after the second AZD1222 dose. CDR3: CASTRGVNYGYTF. For the CDR3, the DNA is TGTGCCAGTACGAGGGGGGTTAACTATGGCTACACCTTC.